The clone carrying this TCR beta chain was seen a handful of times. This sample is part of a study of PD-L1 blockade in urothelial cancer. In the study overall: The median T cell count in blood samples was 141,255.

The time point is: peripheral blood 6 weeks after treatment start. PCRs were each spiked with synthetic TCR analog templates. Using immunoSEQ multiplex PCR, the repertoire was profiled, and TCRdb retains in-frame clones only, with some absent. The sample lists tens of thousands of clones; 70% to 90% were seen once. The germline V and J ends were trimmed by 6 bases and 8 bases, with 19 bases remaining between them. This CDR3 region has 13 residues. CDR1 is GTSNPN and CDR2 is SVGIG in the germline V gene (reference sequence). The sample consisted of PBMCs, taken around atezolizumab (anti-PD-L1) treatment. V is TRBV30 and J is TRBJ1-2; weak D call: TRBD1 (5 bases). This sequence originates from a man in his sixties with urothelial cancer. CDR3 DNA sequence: TGTGCCTGCACCCCAGGTGGGGCGGGGGGCTACACCTTC. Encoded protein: CACTPGGAGGYTF.